This T cell receptor beta chain was captured in a study of blood T cells in healthy people across ages. It was with a sample-barcoded 5' primer and a J-beta primer mix that a second PCR of roughly 7 to 12 cycles was run. TCRdb reprocessed the 5' RACE reads via MiXCR and lists one record per CDR3 protein. The table records some 880,000 distinct CDR3 sequences, roughly 40% of them present only once. In germline, CDR1 is SGHTA, CDR2 FQGNSA. The ends were cut back, 5 bases at V and 1 base at J, with 11 bases in the middle. This CDR3 contains 15 residues. The chain has TRBV7-2 and TRBJ2-2; D may be TRBD2 (6 bases). Sequencing input: blood. This receptor was taken from a man younger than 30 in good health. CDR3 DNA sequence: TGTGCCAGCAGCCTGTTGGAGGGGAACACCGGGGAGCTGTTTTTT. Amino acid sequence: CASSLLEGNTGELFF.